A selection of T cell receptor beta chains follows, all from one sample in a study of response to subunit inactivated influenza vaccine. Using its own MiXCR run on the RT-PCR reads, TCRdb lists one record per CDR3 protein. The sample has some 640,000 distinct CDR3 sequences; approximately 13% are singletons. Sequenced here: PBMCs from blood, sampled around 15 days before vaccination. All receptors derive from a man between 50 and 59 years old who received an inactivated influenza vaccine. CDR3s include the opening cysteine and the closing phenylalanine or tryptophan. Fields, in order: CDR3 DNA, CDR3 protein, CDR3 length, J gene, V gene, clone size, D gene. D genes are given only for firm matches. Clone sizes are given selectively: once, few, many, or a class where the clone is expanded.

CDR3nt: TGTGCCAGCAGCCCCCGTATGTGGACAACTGAAGCTTTCTTT; CDR3aa: CASSPRMWTTEAFF; len: 14; j_gene: TRBJ1-1; v_gene: TRBV7-9; abundance: .; d_gene: .
CDR3nt: TGTGCCAGCAGCGTAGGTGGGAGCTCCTATCCCGAGCAGTTCTTC; CDR3aa: CASSVGGSSYPEQFF; len: 15; j_gene: TRBJ2-1; v_gene: TRBV9; abundance: many; d_gene: .
CDR3nt: TGTGCCAGCAGTTTGAGAGACACAGATACGCAGTATTTT; CDR3aa: CASSLRDTDTQYF; len: 13; j_gene: TRBJ2-3; v_gene: TRBV12-3/TRBV12-4; abundance: many; d_gene: .
CDR3nt: TGCGCCAGCAGCCAAGAGTGGCTAGCGGAATACGAGCAGTACTTC; CDR3aa: CASSQEWLAEYEQYF; len: 15; j_gene: TRBJ2-7; v_gene: TRBV4-3; abundance: .; d_gene: TRBD2
CDR3nt: TGTGCCAGCAGCTTAGGGCGGACCAGCACAGATACGCAGTATTTT; CDR3aa: CASSLGRTSTDTQYF; len: 15; j_gene: TRBJ2-3; v_gene: TRBV7-9; abundance: few; d_gene: .
CDR3nt: TGTGCCAGCAGTTACCCCGGGCGGGGGGGCTCTAATGAGCAGTTCTTC; CDR3aa: CASSYPGRGGSNEQFF; len: 16; j_gene: TRBJ2-1; v_gene: TRBV6-2/TRBV6-3; abundance: .; d_gene: TRBD2
CDR3nt: TGTGCCAGCAGGCAGGGGGCCGGGGATACGCAGTATTTT; CDR3aa: CASRQGAGDTQYF; len: 13; j_gene: TRBJ2-3; v_gene: TRBV6-1; abundance: .; d_gene: TRBD1
CDR3nt: TGCAGTGCTAGCGGGGCCTCCTACGAGCAGTACTTC; CDR3aa: CSASGASYEQYF; len: 12; j_gene: TRBJ2-7; v_gene: TRBV20-1; abundance: few; d_gene: .
CDR3nt: TGTGCCAGCAGTTTCACAGACTCCTACGAGCAGTACTTC; CDR3aa: CASSFTDSYEQYF; len: 13; j_gene: TRBJ2-7; v_gene: TRBV6-6; abundance: .; d_gene: .
CDR3nt: TGTGCCAGCAGCTTAAGACGCGGGACGGAAAACAATGAGCAGTTCTTC; CDR3aa: CASSLRRGTENNEQFF; len: 16; j_gene: TRBJ2-1; v_gene: TRBV11-2; abundance: few; d_gene: .
CDR3nt: TGCAGTGCTAGAGTTGCTACACACTCCTACGAGCAGTACTTC; CDR3aa: CSARVATHSYEQYF; len: 14; j_gene: TRBJ2-7; v_gene: TRBV20-1; abundance: once; d_gene: .
CDR3nt: TGTGCCAGCAGTTCTCGGACAGATGATGGCTACACCTTC; CDR3aa: CASSSRTDDGYTF; len: 13; j_gene: TRBJ1-2; v_gene: TRBV12-3/TRBV12-4; abundance: .; d_gene: .
CDR3nt: TGTGCCAGCAGTACACCAGCGGGAGGGATCTACGAGCAGTACTTC; CDR3aa: CASSTPAGGIYEQYF; len: 15; j_gene: TRBJ2-7; v_gene: TRBV12-3/TRBV12-4; abundance: many; d_gene: TRBD2
CDR3nt: TGTGCCAGCAGTTCTTCAGGGCTGGGCCGCAATCAGCCCCAGCATTTT; CDR3aa: CASSSSGLGRNQPQHF; len: 16; j_gene: TRBJ1-5; v_gene: TRBV6-5; abundance: few; d_gene: .
CDR3nt: TGTGCCAGCAGCTTGGCAGGGGGCACCACTGAAGCTTTCTTT; CDR3aa: CASSLAGGTTEAFF; len: 14; j_gene: TRBJ1-1; v_gene: TRBV7-3; abundance: .; d_gene: TRBD1
CDR3nt: TGTGCCAGCAGCTTAGAGGCAGGGGGAAGCTACGAGCAGTACTTC; CDR3aa: CASSLEAGGSYEQYF; len: 15; j_gene: TRBJ2-7; v_gene: TRBV11-2; abundance: many; d_gene: TRBD1
CDR3nt: TGTGCCAGTGGGCTGGGGGGAGGTAATTCACCCCTCCACTTT; CDR3aa: CASGLGGGNSPLHF; len: 14; j_gene: TRBJ1-6; v_gene: TRBV6-1; abundance: many; d_gene: .
CDR3nt: TGCAGTGCTAGAGGGAGACAGGGGGCGGGCTATGGCTACACCTTC; CDR3aa: CSARGRQGAGYGYTF; len: 15; j_gene: TRBJ1-2; v_gene: TRBV20-1; abundance: .; d_gene: TRBD1
CDR3nt: TGTGCCAGCAGTTTAGTACTGTACACTGAAGCTTTCTTT; CDR3aa: CASSLVLYTEAFF; len: 13; j_gene: TRBJ1-1; v_gene: TRBV12-3/TRBV12-4; abundance: .; d_gene: .
CDR3nt: TGTGCCAGCAGTTTAATGGGGGGGAACGAGCAGTACTTC; CDR3aa: CASSLMGGNEQYF; len: 13; j_gene: TRBJ2-7; v_gene: TRBV12-3/TRBV12-4; abundance: many; d_gene: TRBD2
CDR3nt: TGCGCCAGCAGCCCCATCGGACAGGGGCCCTATGGCTACACCTTC; CDR3aa: CASSPIGQGPYGYTF; len: 15; j_gene: TRBJ1-2; v_gene: TRBV4-1; abundance: few; d_gene: TRBD1
CDR3nt: TGTGCCAGCAGCTTGGTTGGGGGCGCTTCCTCTGGGGCCAACGTCCTGACTTTC; CDR3aa: CASSLVGGASSGANVLTF; len: 18; j_gene: TRBJ2-6; v_gene: TRBV5-5; abundance: once; d_gene: .
CDR3nt: TGTGCCAGCAGTTTCAGGGGAACCACCTACGAGCAGTACTTC; CDR3aa: CASSFRGTTYEQYF; len: 14; j_gene: TRBJ2-7; v_gene: TRBV27; abundance: few; d_gene: .
CDR3nt: TGCAGCGTCGACTGGCTAGGCGAGCAGTACTTC; CDR3aa: CSVDWLGEQYF; len: 11; j_gene: TRBJ2-7; v_gene: TRBV29-1; abundance: .; d_gene: .
CDR3nt: TGCAGTGCTAGACGGACAGCTCTAGCCAAAAACATTCAGTACTTC; CDR3aa: CSARRTALAKNIQYF; len: 15; j_gene: TRBJ2-4; v_gene: TRBV20-1; abundance: few; d_gene: .
CDR3nt: TGTGCCAGCAGTTCCGGGACTAAGCAGTTTTTT; CDR3aa: CASSSGTKQFF; len: 11; j_gene: TRBJ2-3; v_gene: TRBV7-9; abundance: .; d_gene: TRBD2
CDR3nt: TGCGCCAGCAGCCAAGATGGGTCCCCGAACACCGGGGAGCTGTTTTTT; CDR3aa: CASSQDGSPNTGELFF; len: 16; j_gene: TRBJ2-2; v_gene: TRBV4-3; abundance: .; d_gene: .
CDR3nt: TGCAGTGCTAGAGACCTTGACAGGGGCAACGAGCAGTACTTC; CDR3aa: CSARDLDRGNEQYF; len: 14; j_gene: TRBJ2-7; v_gene: TRBV20-1; abundance: many; d_gene: TRBD1
CDR3nt: TGCAGTGCAGACTCATCCCCGGGACAGAGCACAGATACGCAGTATTTT; CDR3aa: CSADSSPGQSTDTQYF; len: 16; j_gene: TRBJ2-3; v_gene: TRBV20-1; abundance: .; d_gene: TRBD1
CDR3nt: TGTGCCAGCAGCACTTCAGGTGGAAACACCATATATTTT; CDR3aa: CASSTSGGNTIYF; len: 13; j_gene: TRBJ1-3; v_gene: TRBV7-2; abundance: .; d_gene: .
CDR3nt: TGTGCCAGCAGTTTTCTAGCGGGAAACACAGATACGCAGTATTTT; CDR3aa: CASSFLAGNTDTQYF; len: 15; j_gene: TRBJ2-3; v_gene: TRBV12-3/TRBV12-4; abundance: many; d_gene: TRBD2
CDR3nt: TGTGCCAGCAGTCTTGACACCTGGATGACCGGGGAGCTGTTTTTT; CDR3aa: CASSLDTWMTGELFF; len: 15; j_gene: TRBJ2-2; v_gene: TRBV27; abundance: few; d_gene: .
CDR3nt: TGTGCCAGCAGTTTAAGGGGTGGACTAGCGGGAGCGTACGAGCAGTACTTC; CDR3aa: CASSLRGGLAGAYEQYF; len: 17; j_gene: TRBJ2-7; v_gene: TRBV28; abundance: few; d_gene: TRBD2
CDR3nt: TGTGCCAGCAGCCAAGATGACTTTTTGGCTGAAGCTTTCTTT; CDR3aa: CASSQDDFLAEAFF; len: 14; j_gene: TRBJ1-1; v_gene: TRBV3-1; abundance: .; d_gene: .
CDR3nt: TGTGCCACCAGTGACTCCAGGACAGGGGGCAACGAGCAGTACTTC; CDR3aa: CATSDSRTGGNEQYF; len: 15; j_gene: TRBJ2-7; v_gene: TRBV24-1; abundance: many; d_gene: TRBD1
CDR3nt: TGTGCCAGCAGTTTATCATGGGGGCCAATCAATTCACCCCTCCACTTT; CDR3aa: CASSLSWGPINSPLHF; len: 16; j_gene: TRBJ1-6; v_gene: TRBV27; abundance: many; d_gene: .
CDR3nt: TGCAGCGTTGAGAGTAGAGGGCCGAAGCATGAGCAGTTCTTC; CDR3aa: CSVESRGPKHEQFF; len: 14; j_gene: TRBJ2-1; v_gene: TRBV29-1; abundance: few; d_gene: .
CDR3nt: TGTGCCAGCAGCCCGCCCGGGGGGGAGTACACTGAAGCTTTCTTT; CDR3aa: CASSPPGGEYTEAFF; len: 15; j_gene: TRBJ1-1; v_gene: TRBV7-2; abundance: .; d_gene: .
CDR3nt: TGTGCCAGCACCGCCGGGACAGGGAATGGCTACACCTTC; CDR3aa: CASTAGTGNGYTF; len: 13; j_gene: TRBJ1-2; v_gene: TRBV6-1; abundance: .; d_gene: TRBD1
CDR3nt: TGCGCCAGCAGCTTGGTATGGTCAGGGCTTACTGAAGCTTTCTTT; CDR3aa: CASSLVWSGLTEAFF; len: 15; j_gene: TRBJ1-1; v_gene: TRBV5-1; abundance: .; d_gene: .
CDR3nt: TGTGCCAGCAGCCCACACGGTGGGTCACTAGCCAAAAACATTCAGTACTTC; CDR3aa: CASSPHGGSLAKNIQYF; len: 17; j_gene: TRBJ2-4; v_gene: TRBV3-1; abundance: few; d_gene: .
CDR3nt: TGTGCCAGTAGTATTGGAGCGGGGGGATACAATGAGCAGTTCTTC; CDR3aa: CASSIGAGGYNEQFF; len: 15; j_gene: TRBJ2-1; v_gene: TRBV19; abundance: few; d_gene: TRBD2
CDR3nt: TGTGCCAGCCGTCTCGCCCTAGCGGGGGACGAGCAGTACTTC; CDR3aa: CASRLALAGDEQYF; len: 14; j_gene: TRBJ2-7; v_gene: TRBV12-3/TRBV12-4; abundance: few; d_gene: TRBD2
CDR3nt: TGCGCCAGCAGCTTGGCAGCGCCTGCTAGCACAGATACGCAGTATTTT; CDR3aa: CASSLAAPASTDTQYF; len: 16; j_gene: TRBJ2-3; v_gene: TRBV5-1; abundance: many; d_gene: .
CDR3nt: TGCGCCAGCAGTACCGGGACAAAATTTGGGGAGACCCAGTACTTC; CDR3aa: CASSTGTKFGETQYF; len: 15; j_gene: TRBJ2-5; v_gene: TRBV10-2; abundance: few; d_gene: .
CDR3nt: TGTGCCAGCAGTGTCGGGACACGGGACTACGAGCAGTACTTC; CDR3aa: CASSVGTRDYEQYF; len: 14; j_gene: TRBJ2-7; v_gene: TRBV12-3/TRBV12-4; abundance: few; d_gene: .
CDR3nt: TGTGCCAGCAGTTTAGGGCGGAGCTCCTACAATGAGCAGTTCTTC; CDR3aa: CASSLGRSSYNEQFF; len: 15; j_gene: TRBJ2-1; v_gene: TRBV5-1; abundance: many; d_gene: .
CDR3nt: TGCAGTGTCCGTCGGGACCGGGCTTTCTTT; CDR3aa: CSVRRDRAFF; len: 10; j_gene: TRBJ1-1; v_gene: TRBV20-1; abundance: many; d_gene: .
CDR3nt: TGCAGTGCTAGAAGTCAGGGGATGTGGGGCTACACCTTC; CDR3aa: CSARSQGMWGYTF; len: 13; j_gene: TRBJ1-2; v_gene: TRBV20-1; abundance: many; d_gene: .
CDR3nt: TGTGCCAGCAGTGGACAGGGGGCTCTAGCCAAAACCATTCAGTACTTC; CDR3aa: CASSGQGALAKTIQYF; len: 16; j_gene: TRBJ2-4; v_gene: TRBV6-2/TRBV6-3; abundance: .; d_gene: TRBD1
CDR3nt: TGTGCCAGCAGCCGCGCGACAGGAGATACGCAGTATTTT; CDR3aa: CASSRATGDTQYF; len: 13; j_gene: TRBJ2-3; v_gene: TRBV4-2; abundance: .; d_gene: .
CDR3nt: TGTGCCAGCAGCCAAGGCACGGTTCTGGGGCAGCCCCAGCATTTT; CDR3aa: CASSQGTVLGQPQHF; len: 15; j_gene: TRBJ1-5; v_gene: TRBV4-2; abundance: few; d_gene: .
CDR3nt: TGTGCCAGTACGCCGAGCTCCTACAATGAGCAGTTCTTC; CDR3aa: CASTPSSYNEQFF; len: 13; j_gene: TRBJ2-1; v_gene: TRBV19; abundance: .; d_gene: .
CDR3nt: TGCGCCAGCAGCCAAGATTTGAAGGGACACTATGGCTACACCTTC; CDR3aa: CASSQDLKGHYGYTF; len: 15; j_gene: TRBJ1-2; v_gene: TRBV4-3; abundance: .; d_gene: .
CDR3nt: TGTGCCAGCAGCTTATCGCGGGGGGCGAACACCGGGGAGCTGTTTTTT; CDR3aa: CASSLSRGANTGELFF; len: 16; j_gene: TRBJ2-2; v_gene: TRBV7-2; abundance: few; d_gene: TRBD2
CDR3nt: TGTGCCAGCAGCCAATGGAAGGGGCGGACAGATACGCAGTATTTT; CDR3aa: CASSQWKGRTDTQYF; len: 15; j_gene: TRBJ2-3; v_gene: TRBV4-2; abundance: .; d_gene: .
CDR3nt: TGTGCCATCAGTGAGGGGGGGTCAAACACCGGGGAGCTGTTTTTT; CDR3aa: CAISEGGSNTGELFF; len: 15; j_gene: TRBJ2-2; v_gene: TRBV10-3; abundance: few; d_gene: .